This T cell receptor (beta chain) was profiled in a study of blood T cell repertoires in COVID-19. Overall study context: In each case, the material was cDNA or gDNA derived from T cells, B-cell-depleted T cells, or PBMCs.

TCRdb's copy holds only in-frame clones and misses some; the assay was immunoSEQ multiplex PCR. The table has 250,000 to 400,000 clones, more than 75% seen once; the top ten hold 2.6%. Per germline, CDR1 SNHLY and CDR2 FYNNEI. There are 14 residues in the CDR3. V dropped 0 bases and J dropped 3 bases, with 9 bases sitting between them. The chain links TRBV2 to TRBJ2-7; no clear D. The sequence was collected from a man aged 55 to 70 who had recovered from COVID-19. What was sequenced was PBMCs or T cells enriched from blood (not recorded which). CDR3 nucleotides: TGTGCCAGCAGTGAAGCCCCCCTGAGCTACGAGCAGTACTTC. This encodes CASSEAPLSYEQYF.